Below are 25 T cell receptor beta chains sequenced from a single sample in a study of T cell repertoires in cytomegalovirus infection. TCRdb re-called the reads with MiXCR, one entry per CDR3 protein. The profile shows around 100,000 distinct CDR3 sequences, approximately 15% of them singletons. Sequencing used PBMCs. The receptors shown here come from a human donor in good health (CMV status not recorded). Some clones in this sample may be carry-over from other donors' samples.

This clonotype has at least ten counts. V is TRBV7-2 and J is TRBJ1-5; D is ambiguous. This CDR3 is built from 16 residues. Germline loops: CDR1 SGHTA, CDR2 FQGNSA. V was clipped by 5 bases and J by 3 bases, with 17 bases between them. For the CDR3, the DNA is TGTGCCAGCAGCCCCGGAAATGAGCAGTTCAATCAGCCCCAGCATTTT. Its translation: CASSPGNEQFNQPQHF.

This clonotype has a count of ten or more. The chain couples TRBV7-2 to TRBJ2-7; D is uncertain. V was shortened by 2 bases and J by 5 bases, with 13 bases between the two germline ends. This CDR3 is 14 amino acids long. CDR1 and CDR2 from the germline V gene are SGHTA and FQGNSA. CDR3 sequence reads: CASSLMADPNEQYF. The CDR3 nucleotides are TGTGCCAGCAGCTTAATGGCCGACCCCAACGAGCAGTACTTC.

This clonotype was counted only a few times. The V and J genes are TRBV27 and TRBJ2-5, with 7 bases fitting TRBD1. CDR1 is MNHEY, CDR2 SMNVEV, per germline (reference sequence). V lost 6 bases and J lost 2; bases outside the gene matches: 3. The CDR3 is 13 residues long. CDR3 residues: CASRPGQQETQYF. CDR3 DNA: TGTGCCAGCAGGCCGGGACAGCAAGAGACCCAGTACTTC.

The chain combines TRBV7-2 with TRBJ1-2, with 9 bases identical to TRBD1. Looked up from germline, CDR1 is SGHTA and CDR2 is FQGNSA. The CDR3 sequence is 15 residues long. V gave up 1 base and J gave up 7 bases; unmatched junction bases: 7. The CDR3 sequence is CASSLEDRGLTGYTF. The DNA for the CDR3 is TGTGCCAGCAGCTTAGAGGACAGGGGACTGACTGGCTACACCTTC.

There are many counts of this clonotype. This chain joins TRBV11-3 and TRBJ2-1, with no clear D. The germline V gene encodes CDR1 SGHNT and CDR2 YENEEA. The CDR3 length is 14 residues. V lost 5 bases, J lost 0 bases, and 8 bases lay in between. CDR3 nucleotide sequence: TGTGCCAGCAGCCCCGGGCGCTCCTACAATGAGCAGTTCTTC. The encoded protein is CASSPGRSYNEQFF. Drawing the rest from reference TRBV11-3 and TRBJ2-1, the complete variable domain is EAGVVQSPRYKIIEKKQPVAFWCNPISGHNTLYWYLQNLGQGPELLIRYENEEAVDDSQLPKDRFSAERLKGVDSTLKIQPAELGDSAVYLCASSPGRSYNEQFFGPGTRLTVL.

The chain employs TRBV15 and TRBJ2-1; possibly TRBD2 for D (5 bases). The CDR3 extends over 18 amino acids. CDR1 and CDR2 from the germline V gene are LNHNV and YYDKDF (reference sequence). Trimming took 3 bases from V and 7 from J, leaving 25 bases between them. The CDR3 DNA sequence: TGTGCCACCAGCAGGGAGCCTTTCGGGATCCCGTCAGGAAATGAGCAGTTCTTC. Translated, it gives CATSREPFGIPSGNEQFF.

The chain carries TRBV12-3 or TRBV12-4 and TRBJ2-7; D perhaps matches TRBD2 (6 bases). Trimming pared 6 bases from V and 2 bases from J, leaving 11 bases between. The CDR3 is 13 amino acids. The CDR3 region is CASSDGGTYEQYF. CDR3 nucleotide sequence: TGTGCCAGCAGCGACGGGGGTACCTACGAGCAGTACTTC.

The V gene is TRBV11-2, the J gene TRBJ2-7; 8 nucleotides match TRBD1. The CDR3 has 13 residues. The germline gives CDR1 SGHAT, CDR2 FQNNGV. Germline trimming cut 5 bases from V and 9 bases from J; bases unmatched to any gene: 9. Here the CDR3 DNA reads TGTGCCAGCAGCCAAGGACAGGGTGAGGGGCAGTACTTC. Protein: CASSQGQGEGQYF.

In its sample, this clonotype was seen a few times. The V gene is TRBV2, the J gene TRBJ1-5, with TRBD1 matching 7 bases. Trimming removed 7 bases from V and 1 base from J; junction bases left unmatched: 10. Germline CDR1 SNHLY, CDR2 FYNNEI. The CDR3 length is 16 residues. The CDR3 region is CASNPTGTLSNQPQHF. The CDR3 region has the DNA TGTGCCAGCAACCCGACAGGGACTTTAAGCAATCAGCCCCAGCATTTT. Full variable domain (rest looked up from reference TRBV2 and TRBJ1-5): EPEVTQTPSHQVTQMGQEVILRCVPISNHLYFYWYRQILGQKVEFLVSFYNNEISEKSEIFDDQFSVERPDGSNFTLKIRSTKLEDSAMYFCASNPTGTLSNQPQHFGDGTRLSIL.

In this sample, this clonotype turned up many times. The chain is built from TRBV7-2 and TRBJ2-3; 7 bases are shared with TRBD2. The CDR3 totals 14 residues. Germline assignment: CDR1 SGHTA and CDR2 FQGNSA. The V and J ends lost 5 bases and 6 bases, in that order; junction bases with no gene match: 8. CDR3 DNA: TGTGCCAGCAGCCCAGGACTAGTCGGGGATACGCAGTATTTT. It codes for CASSPGLVGDTQYF.

This clonotype was seen ten or more times. The rearrangement links TRBV6-5 to TRBJ2-2, with 14 nucleotides matching TRBD2. CDR1 is MNHEY, CDR2 SVGAGI, per germline. The length of the CDR3 is 18 residues. J was trimmed by 0 bases and V by 4 bases; bases with no gene match: 4. CDR3 in amino acids: CASSFGLAGGSNTGELFF. The CDR3 DNA is TGTGCCAGCAGTTTCGGACTAGCGGGGGGATCGAACACCGGGGAGCTGTTTTTT.

CDR3 coding DNA: TGTGCCAGCAGCGTAAGCGGGGGGGAGAATGAGCAGTTCTTC. The encoded protein is CASSVSGGENEQFF. The chain is built from TRBV7-2 and TRBJ2-1; 10 bases are shared with TRBD2. The CDR3 totals 14 residues. J was trimmed by 7 bases and V by 5 bases; bases with no gene match: 5. Germline CDR1 is SGHTA and CDR2 is FQGNSA.

The rearrangement joins TRBV10-3 to TRBJ1-1, with 10 bases identical to TRBD1. The germline V gene encodes CDR1 ENHRY and CDR2 SYGVKD. The CDR3 spans 18 residues. Losses at the gene ends were 4 bases for V and 4 bases for J; bases not matched to a gene: 15. The CDR3 loop is CAISGSPGQGMSSTEAFF. In nucleotides, the CDR3 is TGTGCCATCAGTGGGTCCCCGGGACAGGGGATGAGTAGCACTGAAGCTTTCTTT.

The rearrangement joins TRBV14 to TRBJ1-1; D uncertain. Germline loops: CDR1 SGHDN, CDR2 FVKESK. Trimming pared 0 bases from V and 11 bases from J, leaving 10 bases between. The CDR3 runs 12 residues. The CDR3 is CASSQDRRDAFF. DNA for the CDR3: TGTGCCAGCAGCCAAGACAGGCGTGATGCTTTCTTT.

At least ten counts were recorded for this clonotype. The rearrangement links TRBV10-3 to TRBJ2-7, with a weak D call TRBD1 (6 bases). The CDR3 loop spans 14 amino acids. Trimming stripped 2 bases from V and 0 bases from J, with 8 bases between. Germline CDR1 ENHRY, CDR2 SYGVKD. Written as DNA, the CDR3 is TGTGCCATCAGTGAGCCGGACAGCTCCTACGAGCAGTACTTC. Residues: CAISEPDSSYEQYF.

In this sample, this clonotype turned up a few times. The chain carries TRBV12-3 or TRBV12-4 and TRBJ2-7, with 7 bases lining up with TRBD1. The CDR3 extends over 15 amino acids. The trim removed 5 bases at V and 0 bases at J, leaving 7 bases unmatched. CDR3 coding DNA: TGTGCCAGCAGTAGAACGGACAGGTACTCCTACGAGCAGTACTTC. Translated, it gives CASSRTDRYSYEQYF.

This clonotype was recorded many times. This chain uses TRBV6-2 or TRBV6-3 with TRBJ2-5; 11 bases agree with TRBD2. The germline V gene encodes CDR1 MNHEY and CDR2 SVGEGT. CDR3 size: 16 residues. V lost 5 bases and J lost 5; bases outside the gene matches: 10. In DNA, the CDR3 is TGTGCCAGCAGTCCTAACCGACTAGCGGGGATGGAGACCCAGTACTTC. Translated: CASSPNRLAGMETQYF.

A few counts support this clonotype. The rearrangement links TRBV13 to TRBJ2-1; D might be TRBD1 or TRBD2, each matching 5 bases. This CDR3 spans 11 amino acids. The germline gives CDR1 PRHDT, CDR2 FYEKMQ (reference sequence). Trimming took off 1 base at V and 13 bases at J, with 8 bases between the two ends. CDR3 sequence: CASSLDGGQFF. In DNA, the CDR3 is TGTGCCAGCAGCTTAGATGGGGGACAGTTCTTC. Complete variable domain (other parts from reference TRBV13 and TRBJ2-1): AAGVIQSPRHLIKEKRETATLKCYPIPRHDTVYWYQQGPGQDPQFLISFYEKMQSDKGSIPDRFSAQQFSDYHSELNMSSLELGDSALYFCASSLDGGQFFGPGTRLTVL.

This clonotype was recorded at least ten times. V gene TRBV7-2 combines with J gene TRBJ2-4; D could derive from TRBD1 or TRBD2 (6 bases each). Germline loops: CDR1 SGHTA, CDR2 FQGNSA. This CDR3 comprises 13 residues. V dropped 4 bases and J dropped 8 bases, with 12 bases sitting between them. CDR3 residues: CASSYREADIQYF. The CDR3 DNA reads TGTGCCAGCAGCTACAGGGAGGCGGACATTCAGTACTTC.

The chain has TRBV7-8 and TRBJ1-6; D is uncertain. The CDR3 totals 15 residues. Germline V gives CDR1 SGHVS, CDR2 FQNEAQ. Trimming left V 3 bases short and J 0 bases short, with 6 bases between. CDR3 protein: CASSFRSSYNSPLHF. Written as DNA, the CDR3 is TGTGCCAGCAGCTTCAGGAGCTCCTATAATTCACCCCTCCACTTT.

The table lists this clonotype with many counts. This rearrangement joins TRBV7-2 to TRBJ2-7; TRBD2 is a possible D gene (6 bases). This CDR3 is 16 amino acids long. Germline CDR1 is SGHTA and CDR2 is FQGNSA. V shed 5 bases and J shed 2 bases, with 19 bases lying between them. This CDR3 reads CASSPQAGSPTYEQYF. CDR3 DNA sequence: TGTGCCAGCAGCCCACAGGCGGGGAGTCCCACCTACGAGCAGTACTTC.

This clonotype was picked up a small number of times. CDR3 sequence: CASSFSFGTDTQYF. The CDR3, as DNA: TGTGCCAGCAGCTTCTCTTTCGGCACAGATACGCAGTATTTT. This chain joins TRBV7-3 and TRBJ2-3; D unclear. The V end lost 3 bases, the J end lost 1 base, and 8 bases lay between the germline ends. CDR1 is SGHTA and CDR2 is FQGTGA in the germline V gene. CDR3 length: 14 amino acids.

The chain recombines TRBV12-5 with TRBJ2-4; D not certain. The germline V gene encodes CDR1 LGHNT and CDR2 FRNRAP. The CDR3 loop spans 14 amino acids. V lost 1 base and J lost 9, with 13 bases in between. The CDR3 region is CASGLGPFGSIQYF. Written as DNA, the CDR3 is TGTGCTAGTGGTTTGGGGCCTTTCGGTAGCATTCAGTACTTC. The full variable domain, rest sourced from reference TRBV12-5 and TRBJ2-4, is DARVTQTPRHKVTEMGQEVTMRCQPILGHNTVFWYRQTMMQGLELLAYFRNRAPLDDSGMPKDRFSAEMPDATLATLKIQPSEPRDSAVYFCASGLGPFGSIQYFGAGTRLSVL.

At least ten counts were recorded for this clonotype. The V gene is TRBV7-2, the J gene TRBJ1-4; D possibly corresponds to TRBD1 (6 bases). The germline V gene has CDR1 SGHTA and CDR2 FQGNSA. The CDR3 is made up of 14 amino acids. Trimming pared 4 bases from V and 10 bases from J, leaving 16 bases between. The CDR3, as DNA: TGTGCCAGCAGCTCCGGGACACCGGGGGGAAAACTGTTTTTT. Translating gives CASSSGTPGGKLFF.

This clonotype has just a few counts. The V gene is TRBV20-1, the J gene TRBJ1-3; no clear D gene. Germline V gives CDR1 DFQATT, CDR2 SNEGSKA (reference sequence). This CDR3 spans 14 amino acids. V was shortened by 6 bases and J by 3 bases, with 15 bases between the two germline ends. The CDR3 DNA reads as TGCAGTGCCACCCTCCCTAGAAATGGAAACACCATATATTTT. Translated, it gives CSATLPRNGNTIYF.